This passage covers 4 T cell receptor beta chains from one sample sequenced in a study of cytomegalovirus exposure and HLA in healthy donors. PCR was performed using 60 Vbeta and 13 Jbeta primers. This table comes from immunoSEQ multiplex PCR, and its TCRdb copy is limited to in-frame clones, with some not included. The table shows under 200,000 clones, with just under 80% occurring only once. Sequences were obtained from PBMCs. These receptors were collected from a man aged 25-40 years in good health and CMV-seronegative.

This clone was observed a single time. This chain uses TRBV19 with TRBJ1-5; 11 bases map to TRBD1. CDR3 length: 18 amino acids. V lost 2 bases, J lost 0 bases, and 6 bases stayed unmatched. Germline lookup yields CDR1 LNHDA and CDR2 SQIVND (reference sequence). CDR3 nucleotide sequence: TGTGCCAGTAGTATATATGGGACAGGGGGTAATAGCAATCAGCCCCAGCATTTT. It is translated as CASSIYGTGGNSNQPQHF. The complete variable domain, with remaining parts taken from reference TRBV19 and TRBJ1-5, reads DGGITQSPKYLFRKEGQNVTLSCEQNLNHDAMYWYRQDPGQGLRLIYYSQIVNDFQKGDIAEGYSVSREKKESFPLTVTSAQKNPTAFYLCASSIYGTGGNSNQPQHFGDGTRLSIL.

This chain connects TRBV7-8 to TRBJ1-5; 9 bases match TRBD1. The CDR3 consists of 14 residues. The V gene's germline CDR1 is SGHVS and CDR2 FQNEAQ. With 5 bases clipped from V and 4 bases from J, the junction kept 3 bases outside the gene matches. CDR3 loop: CASSPGTGNQPQHF. The DNA of the CDR3 is TGTGCCAGCAGCCCAGGGACAGGGAATCAGCCCCAGCATTTT.

The J gene is TRBJ1-2, the V gene TRBV2; 7 bases match TRBD1. CDR1 and CDR2 (germline): SNHLY, FYNNEI. V lost 10 bases and J lost 5; bases outside the gene matches: 7. This CDR3 region has 12 residues. This chain's CDR3 is CATTGQAYGYTF. DNA for the CDR3: TGTGCCACGACAGGACAGGCGTATGGCTACACCTTC.

The V gene is TRBV27, the J gene TRBJ2-3; 7 bases are a match to TRBD2. The CDR3 has 14 amino acids. CDR1 and CDR2 from the germline V gene are MNHEY and SMNVEV (reference sequence). V shed 3 bases and J 3 bases; nucleotides not matched to a gene: 3. This CDR3 is CASSLEAGTDTQYF. Written as DNA, the CDR3 is TGTGCCAGCAGTTTGGAAGCGGGAACAGATACGCAGTATTTT.